This T cell receptor (beta chain) was retrieved from a study of blood T cell repertoires in COVID-19. At the level of the study: Acute and convalescent COVID-19 specimens originated in the United States, Italy and Spain. Sources were T cells, B-cell-depleted T cells, or PBMCs; the material itself was cDNA or gDNA.

The repertoire was sequenced with immunoSEQ multiplex PCR; TCRdb's copy has only in-frame clones and lacks some. The data hold 330,000 or so clones, with approximately 90% observed a single time. Germline assignment: CDR1 SGHTA and CDR2 FQGNSA. Trimming removed 4 bases from V and 4 bases from J; junction bases left unmatched: 7. CDR3 length equals 16 residues. Source material: peripheral blood. This TCR was recovered from a woman aged 55-69 years with COVID-19, enrolled during active disease. The chain recombines TRBV7-2 with TRBJ2-5; TRBD2 matches 12 bases. The CDR3 loop is CASSSALTSGGETQYF. The CDR3 nucleotides read TGTGCCAGCAGCTCCGCACTGACTAGCGGGGGAGAGACCCAGTACTTC.